The entry that follows covers one T cell receptor (beta chain) sequence. As yet, its antigen is unknown. The record originates from a study of T cell responses to AZD1222 COVID-19 vaccine. The study, taken as a whole, reports: Among spike-specific TCRs, nearly half reportedly target unmutated variant regions. Along spike, vaccine-associated CD4 TCRs were found throughout, with dominance at 160-218 and 743-854. The sample set comprised mostly white British donors with more females, and clonal diversity was possibly underestimated.

Second-dose intervals near 4 or 12 weeks were combined. Profiling relied on immunoSEQ multiplex PCR, and the TCRdb table lists in-frame clones only, not all of them. The table shows some 80,000 clones, with 90% occurring only once. The V gene lost 6 bases and the J gene lost 3 bases, with 14 bases spanning the gap. CDR1 and CDR2 (germline): SGHTA, FQGTGA. CDR3 length equals 15 residues. The chain has TRBV7-3 and TRBJ2-2; D unclear. This TCR came from an adult who received the AZD1222 COVID-19 vaccine. The sequencing here drew on peripheral blood, taken 28 days after the second AZD1222 dose. The CDR3 reads CASRRSDVDTGELFF. The CDR3 coding sequence is TGTGCCAGCAGGAGGAGTGACGTAGACACCGGGGAGCTGTTTTTT.